The clone carrying this T cell receptor (beta chain) was counted only a few times. Germline V gene lookup returns CDR1 SNHLY and CDR2 FYNNEI. V shed 1 base, J shed 1 base, and the junction held 5 bases outside the gene matches. CDR3 length equals 16 residues. Some clones are missing from TCRdb's copy, which holds only in-frame ones; the method was immunoSEQ multiplex PCR. Of 410,000 or so clones in the sample, around 91% were seen once. This sample was included in a study of blood T cell repertoires in COVID-19. Overall study context: Sites in the United States, Italy and Spain provided acute and convalescent COVID-19 samples. Sample material is recorded as cDNA or gDNA derived from T cells, B-cell-depleted T cells, or PBMCs.

The chain uses TRBV2 and TRBJ1-1; TRBD1 aligns across 8 bases. Sequences were obtained from peripheral blood. The sequence was obtained from a woman aged 40 to 50 with COVID-19, enrolled during active disease. The CDR3 spells CASSEGRGPGNTEAFF. The CDR3 DNA sequence: TGTGCCAGCAGTGAAGGCAGGGGGCCAGGGAACACTGAAGCTTTCTTT.